Each of the 20 T cell receptor beta chains below was sequenced from the same sample in a study of T cell clones after liver transplantation. Profiled with immunoSEQ multiplex PCR; TCRdb holds only in-frame clones, not every one. The sample lists 90,000 to 120,000 clones; 75% to 90% were seen once. The sample was CD4+ T cells from blood, taken before liver transplant. Receptors were obtained from a human donor who received a liver transplant.

This chain connects TRBV18 to TRBJ2-3; D is unclear. V was cut by 3 bases and J by 3 bases, with 7 bases left in between. Germline CDR1 KGHSH, CDR2 LQKENI. CDR3 length equals 13 residues. CDR3 bases: TGTGCCAGCTCACCCCGGCATACAGATACGCAGTATTTT. It translates to CASSPRHTDTQYF.

This clone was counted a few times. The CDR3 is CAWSFVGRGLPEHGNTIYF. The CDR3 region has the DNA TGTGCCTGGAGTTTTGTGGGCAGGGGGCTCCCTGAACATGGAAACACCATATATTTT. This chain links TRBV30 with TRBJ1-3; 8 bases are shared with TRBD1. The ends lost 2 bases at V and 3 bases at J; junction bases unmatched: 18. The CDR3 contains 19 residues. The germline V gene has CDR1 GTSNPN and CDR2 SVGIG (reference sequence).

The chain links TRBV5-6 to TRBJ2-5, with D possibly TRBD2 on 6 matching bases. V was clipped by 1 base and J by 4 bases, with 8 bases between them. The CDR3 spans 13 residues. Germline assignment: CDR1 SGHDT and CDR2 YYEEEE. The CDR3 reads CASSLTSRETQYF. In nucleotides, the CDR3 is TGTGCCAGCAGCTTGACTAGCAGAGAGACCCAGTACTTC.

The chain carries TRBV5-1 and TRBJ1-1, with 7 nucleotides matching TRBD1. This CDR3 has 15 amino acids. Germline values: CDR1 SGHRS, CDR2 YFSETQ. The V and J ends lost 2 bases and 0 bases, in that order; junction bases with no gene match: 4. The CDR3 loop is CASSFAGGMNTEAFF. The CDR3 DNA follows: TGCGCCAGCAGCTTTGCAGGGGGAATGAACACTGAAGCTTTCTTT.

The J gene is TRBJ2-7, the V gene TRBV7-9; 7 bases map to TRBD1. Germline CDR1 SEHNR, CDR2 FQNEAQ (reference sequence). This CDR3 is 16 amino acids long. V trimming: 2 bases; J trimming: 3 bases; junction bases outside the gene matches: 10. In nucleotides, the CDR3 is TGTGCCAGCAGCTTATACAGGGGCTGGGTGTTCTACGAGCAGTACTTC. It encodes CASSLYRGWVFYEQYF.

The chain carries TRBV27 and TRBJ2-3; D unclear. This CDR3 is built from 13 residues. The V and J ends lost 2 bases and 3 bases respectively, with 6 bases between them. In germline, CDR1 is MNHEY, CDR2 SMNVEV (reference sequence). The CDR3 spells CASSLGVTDTQYF. CDR3 coding DNA: TGTGCCAGCAGTTTAGGAGTTACAGATACGCAGTATTTT.

This clone was picked up one time. The V gene is TRBV27, the J gene TRBJ2-2, with TRBD1 matching over 8 bases. The CDR3 is made up of 15 amino acids. Germline values: CDR1 MNHEY, CDR2 SMNVEV (reference sequence). The V and J ends lost 6 bases and 4 bases, in that order; junction bases with no gene match: 7. The CDR3 region is CASSLRTGRTGELFF. The CDR3 DNA sequence: TGTGCCAGCAGCCTAAGGACAGGGCGCACCGGGGAGCTGTTTTTT.

The table lists this clone with many counts. The chain links TRBV19 to TRBJ1-2; D ambiguous. This CDR3 is 12 amino acids long. Trimming removed 7 bases from V and 3 bases from J, with 9 bases in between. Germline CDR1 and CDR2: LNHDA and SQIVND (reference sequence). CDR3 sequence reads: CASKTGDYGYTF. Here the CDR3 DNA reads TGTGCCAGTAAGACTGGGGACTATGGCTACACCTTC.

The gene calls are TRBV11-1 and TRBJ1-1; a possible D gene is TRBD1 (6 bases). The CDR3 loop spans 14 amino acids. The V gene's germline CDR1 is SGHAT and CDR2 FQDESV (reference sequence). Trimming took 1 base from V and 1 from J, leaving 7 bases between them. This CDR3 is CASSLDRANTEAFF. The CDR3 DNA reads as TGTGCCAGCAGCTTAGACAGGGCGAACACTGAAGCTTTCTTT.

This chain uses TRBV6-5 with TRBJ2-5; 13 nucleotides line up with TRBD2. V trimming: 2 bases; J trimming: 4 bases; junction bases outside the gene matches: 4. The germline gives CDR1 MNHEY, CDR2 SVGAGI. This CDR3 has 16 residues. The CDR3 loop reads CASSYLRTSGRETQYF. The CDR3 DNA reads TGTGCCAGCAGTTACCTGAGGACTAGCGGGAGAGAGACCCAGTACTTC.

V and J are TRBV6-5 and TRBJ2-6; 9 bases fit TRBD1. V trimming: 7 bases; J trimming: 8 bases; junction bases outside the gene matches: 6. The germline CDR1 and CDR2 sequences are MNHEY and SVGAGI. CDR3 size: 14 residues. The CDR3 reads CASNPTGGPNVLTF. The CDR3 DNA sequence: TGTGCCAGCAACCCCACAGGGGGCCCCAACGTCCTGACTTTC.

The rearrangement uses TRBV9 and TRBJ1-1, with 9 bases that match TRBD1. The CDR3 sequence is 17 residues long. V lost 2 bases and J lost 0; bases outside the gene matches: 8. Per germline, CDR1 SGDLS and CDR2 YYNGEE. CDR3 nucleotide sequence: TGTGCCAGCAGCGTCAACCGGGACAGGGCTTTGAACACTGAAGCTTTCTTT. It yields the protein CASSVNRDRALNTEAFF.

The J gene is TRBJ1-1, the V gene TRBV21-1. TRBV21-1 is given as a pseudogene. The CDR3 contains 14 residues. CDR3 sequence reads: CASSNRVLDTEAFF. CDR3 bases: TGTGCCAGCAGCAACCGGGTTTTGGACACTGAAGCTTTCTTT.

The rearrangement links TRBV18 to TRBJ2-7; the match to TRBD2 covers 13 bases. V lost 3 bases to trimming and J lost 7 bases; unmatched junction nucleotides: 9. This CDR3 is built from 16 residues. Germline V gives CDR1 KGHSH, CDR2 LQKENI. The CDR3 region is CASSPRTSGSMQEQYF. As DNA, the CDR3 is TGTGCCAGCTCACCCCGGACTAGCGGGAGCATGCAAGAGCAGTACTTC.

The gene calls are TRBV5-8 and TRBJ2-7; D might be TRBD1 (6 bases). Deletions cut 4 bases from V and 4 bases from J, with 18 bases between. There are 15 residues in the CDR3. Germline CDR1 is SGHTS and CDR2 is YDEGEE. In DNA, the CDR3 is TGTGCCAGCAGCGGTATGACAGGCTCTAGGTACGAGCAGTACTTC. This gives the protein CASSGMTGSRYEQYF.

This clone appeared a few times. The chain combines TRBV5-6 with TRBJ2-1; D gene uncertain. The V end lost 1 base, the J end lost 1 base, and 9 bases lay between the germline ends. The V gene's germline CDR1 is SGHDT and CDR2 YYEEEE. The CDR3 spans 15 residues. CDR3 residues: CASSLMTDSYNEQFF. CDR3 sequence (DNA): TGTGCCAGCAGCTTGATGACGGATTCCTACAATGAGCAGTTCTTC.

This clone was seen once. This chain links TRBV5-1 with TRBJ2-5, with a possible D match to TRBD2 (6 bases). Per the germline V gene, CDR1 is SGHRS and CDR2 is YFSETQ. V was cut by 0 bases and J by 2 bases, with 11 bases left in between. There are 15 residues in the CDR3. The CDR3 DNA sequence: TGCGCCAGCAGCTTGGGGCCGGGACTGCAAGAGACCCAGTACTTC. The encoded protein is CASSLGPGLQETQYF.

The J gene is TRBJ2-5, the V gene TRBV19; maybe TRBD1 (6 bases). This CDR3 is 14 amino acids long. Germline loops: CDR1 LNHDA, CDR2 SQIVND (reference sequence). Trimming pared 5 bases from V and 5 bases from J, leaving 15 bases between. The CDR3 bases are TGTGCCAGTAGTCCCCCCGGGACAAGGGAGACCCAGTACTTC. It specifies CASSPPGTRETQYF.

The rearrangement links TRBV5-1 to TRBJ2-2; the D is unclear. CDR1 is SGHRS and CDR2 is YFSETQ in the germline V gene. Trimming took 0 bases from V and 2 from J, leaving 5 bases between them. The CDR3 covers 14 residues. CDR3 DNA: TGCGCCAGCAGCTTGGAGGCAAACACCGGGGAGCTGTTTTTT. Residues: CASSLEANTGELFF.

The chain is built from TRBV18 and TRBJ2-2; D is undetermined. V gave up 2 bases and J gave up 1 base, with 8 bases separating them. The CDR3 totals 15 residues. Germline V gives CDR1 KGHSH, CDR2 LQKENI. CDR3 sequence reads: CASSPVSRNTGELFF. The CDR3 region has the DNA TGTGCCAGCTCACCAGTTTCACGGAACACCGGGGAGCTGTTTTTT.